This TCR beta chain was captured in a study of T cell responses to AZD1222 COVID-19 vaccine. General observations from the study: Repertoire sampling occurred only after the peak T cell response.

Data came from immunoSEQ multiplex PCR; TCRdb stores just in-frame clones and leaves some out. The sample lists about 140,000 clones; 93% were seen once. Note on this clone: The antigen is undetermined.

CDR1 SGHKS and CDR2 YYEKEE come from the germline V gene (reference sequence). There are 14 residues in the CDR3. V gave up 4 bases and J gave up 8 bases, with 18 bases separating them. The receptor's source is an adult in good health. Material: peripheral blood, obtained on day 0 of AZD1222 vaccination. V gene TRBV5-5 combines with J gene TRBJ1-2; maybe TRBD1 (6 bases). CDR3 residues: CASSSARDNQGYTF. The CDR3, as DNA: TGTGCCAGCAGCAGTGCGCGGGACAACCAGGGCTACACCTTC.